This is a list of T cell receptor beta chains from one sample in a study of PD-L1 blockade in urothelial cancer. Method: immunoSEQ multiplex PCR; TCRdb's copy keeps in-frame clones and lacks some. Among about 79,000 clones listed, approximately 86% were seen once. This sample comprised PBMCs, obtained around atezolizumab (anti-PD-L1) treatment. These receptor sequences come from a man between 60 and 75 years old with urothelial cancer. Both conserved end residues are part of each CDR3. D genes are given only for firm matches. Some rows mark clone size as missing; the rest say once, few, many or name a class of expanded clone.

clone size: NA; V gene: TRBV4-2; J gene: TRBJ1-4; D gene: NA; CDR3 protein: CASSLRQGGEKLFF; CDR3 DNA: TGTGCCAGCAGCCTGCGACAAGGAGGTGAAAAACTGTTTTTT
clone size: NA; V gene: TRBV19; J gene: TRBJ2-3; D gene: NA; CDR3 protein: CASSGAGLFWFGTDTQYF; CDR3 DNA: TGTGCCAGTAGTGGGGCAGGTCTTTTTTGGTTCGGCACAGATACGCAGTATTTT
clone size: NA; V gene: TRBV6-5; J gene: TRBJ2-3; D gene: TRBD2; CDR3 protein: CASRGGTRFVTQYF; CDR3 DNA: TGTGCCAGCAGGGGGGGGACTAGGTTCGTTACGCAGTATTTT
clone size: NA; V gene: TRBV7-2; J gene: TRBJ1-6; D gene: TRBD1; CDR3 protein: CASSLRQGRGNSPLHF; CDR3 DNA: TGTGCCAGCAGCCTCAGACAGGGGAGAGGTAATTCACCCCTCCACTTT
clone size: NA; V gene: TRBV7-9; J gene: TRBJ2-5; D gene: NA; CDR3 protein: CASSLRGSETQYF; CDR3 DNA: TGTGCCAGCAGCTTAAGGGGATCAGAGACCCAGTACTTC
clone size: NA; V gene: TRBV6-5; J gene: TRBJ2-5; D gene: TRBD2; CDR3 protein: CASSYGASGGQETQYF; CDR3 DNA: TGTGCCAGCAGTTACGGGGCTAGCGGGGGGCAAGAGACCCAGTACTTC
clone size: NA; V gene: TRBV19; J gene: TRBJ2-6; D gene: NA; CDR3 protein: CASSMAASGANVLTF; CDR3 DNA: TGTGCCAGTAGTATGGCCGCATCTGGGGCCAACGTCCTGACTTTC
clone size: NA; V gene: TRBV7-2; J gene: TRBJ2-3; D gene: TRBD2; CDR3 protein: CASSPRLARTQYF; CDR3 DNA: TGTGCCAGCAGCCCGAGACTAGCCCGTACGCAGTATTTT
clone size: NA; V gene: TRBV4-3; J gene: TRBJ2-2; D gene: NA; CDR3 protein: CASSQDVGTGELFF; CDR3 DNA: TGCGCCAGCAGCCAAGATGTCGGCACCGGGGAGCTGTTTTTT
clone size: NA; V gene: TRBV7-9; J gene: TRBJ1-2; D gene: NA; CDR3 protein: CASSLGEGTGGYTF; CDR3 DNA: TGTGCCAGCAGCTTAGGAGAAGGGACTGGAGGCTACACCTTC
clone size: NA; V gene: TRBV6-1; J gene: TRBJ1-6; D gene: NA; CDR3 protein: CASNPSSYNSPLHF; CDR3 DNA: TGTGCCAGCAACCCTAGCTCCTATAATTCACCCCTCCACTTT
clone size: few; V gene: TRBV7-9; J gene: TRBJ1-6; D gene: NA; CDR3 protein: CASSLDGSPLHF; CDR3 DNA: TGTGCCAGCAGCTTAGATGGGAGCCCCCTCCACTTT
clone size: NA; V gene: TRBV19; J gene: TRBJ2-1; D gene: TRBD1; CDR3 protein: CASSLSGTAYNEQFF; CDR3 DNA: TGTGCCAGTAGTTTATCCGGGACAGCCTACAATGAGCAGTTCTTC
clone size: few; V gene: TRBV7-2; J gene: TRBJ2-7; D gene: TRBD2; CDR3 protein: CASRSSGVAYSYEQYF; CDR3 DNA: TGTGCCAGCCGCTCTAGCGGGGTAGCATACTCCTACGAGCAGTACTTC
clone size: NA; V gene: TRBV6-4; J gene: TRBJ2-1; D gene: NA; CDR3 protein: CASSDSYTSYNEQFF; CDR3 DNA: TGTGCCAGCAGTGACTCATACACGTCCTACAATGAGCAGTTCTTC
clone size: NA; V gene: TRBV9; J gene: TRBJ2-2; D gene: NA; CDR3 protein: CASGAGAGELFF; CDR3 DNA: TGTGCCAGCGGGGCAGGGGCCGGGGAGCTGTTTTTT
clone size: NA; V gene: TRBV7-3; J gene: TRBJ1-1; D gene: NA; CDR3 protein: CASSLAGQGEAFF; CDR3 DNA: TGTGCCAGCAGCTTAGCAGGTCAGGGTGAAGCTTTCTTT
clone size: NA; V gene: TRBV28; J gene: TRBJ1-4; D gene: TRBD1; CDR3 protein: CASSSRRAGGFGKLFF; CDR3 DNA: TGTGCCAGCAGTTCTCGGCGGGCAGGGGGTTTCGGAAAACTGTTTTTT
clone size: once; V gene: TRBV14; J gene: TRBJ2-5; D gene: TRBD1; CDR3 protein: CASSQTWTGEGETQYF; CDR3 DNA: TGTGCCAGCAGCCAAACATGGACAGGGGAAGGGGAGACCCAGTACTTC
clone size: NA; V gene: TRBV30; J gene: TRBJ1-6; D gene: NA; CDR3 protein: CAWSVSGGFSSYNSPLHF; CDR3 DNA: TGTGCCTGGAGTGTATCGGGGGGTTTCAGCTCCTATAATTCACCCCTCCACTTT
clone size: once; V gene: TRBV5-6; J gene: TRBJ2-7; D gene: NA; CDR3 protein: CASSHYAQGGYEQYF; CDR3 DNA: TGTGCCAGCAGCCATTATGCACAGGGGGGGTACGAGCAGTACTTC
clone size: once; V gene: TRBV30; J gene: TRBJ2-3; D gene: NA; CDR3 protein: CAWTHSDTQYF; CDR3 DNA: TGTGCCTGGACCCATTCAGATACGCAGTATTTT
clone size: NA; V gene: TRBV5-4; J gene: TRBJ2-5; D gene: TRBD1; CDR3 protein: CASSLDRVETQYF; CDR3 DNA: TGTGCCAGCAGCCTGGACAGGGTAGAGACCCAGTACTTC
clone size: NA; V gene: TRBV6-1; J gene: TRBJ2-5; D gene: TRBD2; CDR3 protein: CASSERGLAGDQETQYF; CDR3 DNA: TGTGCCAGCAGTGAGAGGGGACTAGCGGGAGACCAAGAGACCCAGTACTTC
clone size: NA; V gene: TRBV5-8; J gene: TRBJ2-7; D gene: TRBD2; CDR3 protein: CASSASSGSSYEQYF; CDR3 DNA: TGTGCCAGCAGCGCCTCTAGCGGGAGCTCCTACGAGCAGTACTTC
clone size: NA; V gene: TRBV11-2; J gene: TRBJ2-1; D gene: NA; CDR3 protein: CASSPRELSEQFF; CDR3 DNA: TGTGCCAGCAGCCCCCGGGAGCTGTCTGAGCAGTTCTTC
clone size: once; V gene: TRBV2; J gene: TRBJ1-4; D gene: NA; CDR3 protein: CASSETWGREKLFF; CDR3 DNA: TGTGCCAGCAGTGAGACCTGGGGGCGAGAAAAACTGTTTTTT
clone size: NA; V gene: TRBV6-5; J gene: TRBJ2-7; D gene: NA; CDR3 protein: CASTIGGQGGYEQYF; CDR3 DNA: TGTGCCAGCACTATAGGTGGGCAGGGCGGATACGAGCAGTACTTC
clone size: NA; V gene: TRBV7-9; J gene: TRBJ2-1; D gene: TRBD2; CDR3 protein: CASSLDRGGAWDEQFF; CDR3 DNA: TGTGCCAGCAGCTTAGATCGGGGGGGGGCCTGGGATGAGCAGTTCTTC
clone size: NA; V gene: TRBV4-1; J gene: TRBJ1-2; D gene: NA; CDR3 protein: CASSQEGTGFDGYTF; CDR3 DNA: TGCGCCAGCAGCCAAGAAGGAACGGGGTTTGATGGCTACACCTTC
clone size: NA; V gene: TRBV19; J gene: TRBJ1-6; D gene: TRBD1; CDR3 protein: CASSISGTGVESPLHF; CDR3 DNA: TGTGCCAGTAGTATTTCCGGGACAGGGGTAGAATCACCCCTCCACTTT
clone size: many; V gene: TRBV18; J gene: TRBJ1-6; D gene: NA; CDR3 protein: CASSPTGNSPLHF; CDR3 DNA: TGTGCCAGCTCACCAACAGGAAATTCACCCCTCCACTTT
clone size: once; V gene: TRBV7-2; J gene: TRBJ2-7; D gene: NA; CDR3 protein: CASSFVGGGGYEQYF; CDR3 DNA: TGTGCCAGCAGCTTTGTTGGGGGCGGGGGTTACGAGCAGTACTTC
clone size: NA; V gene: TRBV7-9; J gene: TRBJ2-2; D gene: NA; CDR3 protein: CASTPSGVSTGELFF; CDR3 DNA: TGTGCCAGCACCCCTTCAGGGGTGTCCACCGGGGAGCTGTTTTTT
clone size: once; V gene: TRBV5-1; J gene: TRBJ1-2; D gene: TRBD1; CDR3 protein: CASSLVRTGDGYTF; CDR3 DNA: TGCGCCAGCAGCTTGGTTCGGACAGGGGATGGCTACACCTTC
clone size: NA; V gene: TRBV30; J gene: TRBJ1-4; D gene: TRBD1; CDR3 protein: CAWSAGTGAREKLFF; CDR3 DNA: TGTGCCTGGAGTGCAGGGACAGGGGCGAGAGAAAAACTGTTTTTT